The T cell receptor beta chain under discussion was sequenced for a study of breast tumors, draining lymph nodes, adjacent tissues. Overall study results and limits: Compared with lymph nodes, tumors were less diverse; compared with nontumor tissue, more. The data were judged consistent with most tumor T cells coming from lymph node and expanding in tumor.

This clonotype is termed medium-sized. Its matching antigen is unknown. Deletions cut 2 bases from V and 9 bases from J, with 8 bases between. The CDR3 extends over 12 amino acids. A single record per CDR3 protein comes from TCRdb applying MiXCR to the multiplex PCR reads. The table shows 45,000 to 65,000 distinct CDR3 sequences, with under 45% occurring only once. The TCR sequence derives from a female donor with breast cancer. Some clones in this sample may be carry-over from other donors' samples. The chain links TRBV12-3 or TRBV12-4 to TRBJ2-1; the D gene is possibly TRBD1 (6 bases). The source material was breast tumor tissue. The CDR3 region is CASSLQGGEQFF. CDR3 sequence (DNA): TGTGCCAGCAGTTTACAAGGGGGTGAGCAGTTCTTC.